The 14 T cell receptor beta chains below all came from one sample that was sequenced in a study of cytomegalovirus exposure and HLA in healthy donors. The data were produced by immunoSEQ multiplex PCR, yet TCRdb's version contains in-frame clones alone and is incomplete. Among under 150,000 clones listed, 70% to 90% were seen once. Sequences were obtained from PBMCs. Receptors originate from a woman in her late teens or twenties in good health and CMV-seronegative.

The rearrangement uses TRBV2 and TRBJ2-3; 10 positions agree with TRBD2. The CDR3 is made up of 15 amino acids. The V and J ends lost 7 bases and 0 bases, in that order; junction bases with no gene match: 4. Germline assignment: CDR1 SNHLY and CDR2 FYNNEI. The CDR3 here is CASTWTSGSTDTQYF. In DNA form, the CDR3 reads TGTGCCAGCACCTGGACTAGCGGAAGCACAGATACGCAGTATTTT.

This sequence joins TRBV28 and TRBJ2-1; 7 bases are shared with TRBD2. CDR1 and CDR2 from the germline V gene are MDHEN and SYDVKM. V shed 2 bases, J shed 7 bases, and the junction held 5 bases outside the gene matches. The CDR3 is 14 amino acids. The CDR3 DNA reads as TGTGCCAGCAGTTTAGTTGGCGGGAGAAATGAGCAGTTCTTC. Its translation is CASSLVGGRNEQFF.

The chain uses TRBV28 and TRBJ2-1; 9 positions agree with TRBD1. J gave up 8 bases and V 5 bases, and 13 bases lay outside the gene matches. Germline V gene data show CDR1 as MDHEN and CDR2 as SYDVKM. The CDR3 has 16 residues. The CDR3 here is CASSPTPQGAPYEQFF. CDR3 DNA: TGTGCCAGCAGTCCAACCCCACAGGGGGCGCCCTATGAGCAGTTCTTC.

The rearrangement links TRBV7-8 to TRBJ1-6; the D is unclear. The germline gives CDR1 SGHVS, CDR2 FQNEAQ. The CDR3 is made up of 15 amino acids. V was clipped by 1 base and J by 9 bases, with 13 bases between them. The CDR3 DNA follows: TGTGCCAGCAGCTTAGGTCGTACCACGGGTTCACCCCTCCACTTT. It is translated as CASSLGRTTGSPLHF.

The CDR3 sequence: CASGPGGEETQYF. The DNA of the CDR3 is TGTGCTAGTGGCCCCGGCGGGGAGGAGACCCAGTACTTC. The V and J genes are TRBV12-5 and TRBJ2-5, with TRBD2 as a possible D gene (6 bases). CDR3 length: 13 amino acids. Trimming took off 6 bases at V and 5 bases at J, with 13 bases between the two ends. CDR1 is LGHNT and CDR2 is FRNRAP in the germline V gene.

This rearrangement joins TRBV6-5 to TRBJ2-3; possible D gene TRBD2, 5 bases. Germline values: CDR1 MNHEY, CDR2 SVGAGI. The germline V and J ends were trimmed by 2 bases and 1 base, with 7 bases remaining between them. This CDR3 region has 14 residues. The CDR3 DNA reads TGTGCCAGCAGTTACGAGGGCGGCACAGATACGCAGTATTTT. Protein sequence: CASSYEGGTDTQYF.

CDR3 bases: TGTGCCAGCTCACCGTCGGGACAGGGGGCGCTTTCTGGCTACGAGCAGTACTTC. Amino acid sequence: CASSPSGQGALSGYEQYF. The chain joins TRBV18 to TRBJ2-7, with TRBD1 matching 12 bases. CDR3 size: 18 residues. In germline, CDR1 is KGHSH, CDR2 LQKENI. With V trimmed by 3 bases and J by 3 bases, 12 bases remained unmatched.

The gene calls are TRBV7-2 and TRBJ1-6; 7 nucleotides match TRBD1. V was pared by 5 bases and J by 12 bases, with 4 bases of the junction left unmatched. CDR3 length: 12 residues. The germline V gene encodes CDR1 SGHTA and CDR2 FQGNSA. Here the CDR3 reads CASSVQGEPLHF. The CDR3 nucleotides are TGTGCCAGCAGCGTTCAGGGGGAACCCCTCCACTTT.

This clone showed up just once. The chain couples TRBV5-4 to TRBJ2-2; 9 bases agree with TRBD1. This CDR3 contains 15 residues. CDR1 and CDR2 (germline): SGHNT, YYREEE (reference sequence). V lost 4 bases to trimming and J lost 4 bases; unmatched junction nucleotides: 5. CDR3 region: CASSLTGGRTGELFF. The CDR3 region has the DNA TGTGCCAGCAGCCTAACAGGGGGCCGCACCGGGGAGCTGTTTTTT.

The chain combines TRBV4-1 with TRBJ1-4; weak D call: TRBD1 (6 bases). V was cut by 4 bases and J by 8 bases, with 11 bases left in between. CDR3 length equals 13 residues. In germline, CDR1 is MGHRA, CDR2 YSYEKL. CDR3 sequence reads: CASSPQQGEKLFF. The CDR3 nucleotides are TGCGCCAGCAGCCCCCAACAGGGCGAAAAACTGTTTTTT.

The genes are TRBV6-5 and TRBJ1-3; D unresolved. The CDR3 totals 16 residues. The germline V gene encodes CDR1 MNHEY and CDR2 SVGAGI. The germline V and J ends were trimmed by 0 bases and 2 bases, with 11 bases remaining between them. The CDR3 loop is CASSYSTVGPGNTIYF. In DNA form, the CDR3 reads TGTGCCAGCAGTTACTCCACAGTGGGCCCTGGAAACACCATATATTTT.

This clone was observed a handful of times. V is TRBV9 and J is TRBJ2-7, with 7 bases that match TRBD1. The germline V gene encodes CDR1 SGDLS and CDR2 YYNGEE. The CDR3 contains 14 residues. The ends lost 4 bases at V and 3 bases at J; junction bases unmatched: 7. The CDR3 sequence is CASSIGQEYYEQYF. The CDR3 nucleotides read TGTGCCAGCAGCATAGGACAGGAGTACTACGAGCAGTACTTC.

The chain employs TRBV12-5 and TRBJ1-3, with 8 nucleotides matching TRBD1. The germline CDR1 and CDR2 sequences are LGHNT and FRNRAP. The CDR3 totals 18 residues. The V gene end was trimmed by 1 base and the J gene end by 4 bases; junction bases not matched to a gene: 12. CDR3 loop: CASGLGLKTGVTGNTIYF. The CDR3 nucleotides are TGTGCTAGTGGTTTGGGACTAAAGACAGGGGTTACGGGAAACACCATATATTTT.

The J gene is TRBJ1-4, the V gene TRBV30, with D possibly matching TRBD1 (5 bases). From germline, CDR1 is GTSNPN and CDR2 SVGIG (reference sequence). This CDR3 contains 13 residues. V was cut by 8 bases and J by 8 bases, with 18 bases left in between. CDR3 amino acids: CASPGRGQEKLFF. CDR3 sequence (DNA): TGTGCCAGCCCCGGGAGGGGCCAGGAAAAACTGTTTTTT. Looking up the rest from reference TRBV30 and TRBJ1-4 gives the full variable domain: SQTIHQWPATLVQPVGSPLSLECTVEGTSNPNLYWYRQAAGRGLQLLFYSVGIGQISSEVPQNLSASRPQDRQFILSSKKLLLSDSGFYLCASPGRGQEKLFFGSGTQLSVL.